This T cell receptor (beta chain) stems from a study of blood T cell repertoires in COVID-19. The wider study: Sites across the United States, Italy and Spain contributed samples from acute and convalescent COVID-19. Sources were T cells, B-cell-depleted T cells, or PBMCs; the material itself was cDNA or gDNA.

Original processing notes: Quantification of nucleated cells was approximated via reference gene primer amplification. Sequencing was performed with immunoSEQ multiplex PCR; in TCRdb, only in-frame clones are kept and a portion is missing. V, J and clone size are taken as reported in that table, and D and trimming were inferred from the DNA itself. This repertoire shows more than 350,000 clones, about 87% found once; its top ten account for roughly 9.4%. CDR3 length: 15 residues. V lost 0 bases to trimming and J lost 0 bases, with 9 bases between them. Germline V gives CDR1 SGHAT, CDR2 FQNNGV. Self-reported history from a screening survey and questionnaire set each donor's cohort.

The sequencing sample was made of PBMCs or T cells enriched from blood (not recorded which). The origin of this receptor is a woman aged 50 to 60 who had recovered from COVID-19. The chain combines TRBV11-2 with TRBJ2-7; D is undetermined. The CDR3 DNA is TGTGCCAGCAGCTTAGAAGGAACTATCTCCTACGAGCAGTACTTC. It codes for CASSLEGTISYEQYF.